This TCR beta chain was captured in a study of identical twins. Study outcomes and limitations: Because invariant MAIT and iNKT cells could be present, zero-insertion analyses could be partly confounded. Cord blood beta clonotypes that were abundant carried fewer insertions, and memory repertoires showed no such trend. Researchers reported excess low generation probability among twin-shared out-of-frame alpha sequences.

As concerns this clonotype: Its antigen remains unidentified.

The CDR3 is made up of 14 amino acids. V was shortened by 1 base and J by 6 bases, with 10 bases between the two germline ends. CDR1 is SGHVS, CDR2 FQNEAQ, per germline. A single record per CDR3 protein comes from TCRdb applying MiXCR to the 5' RACE reads. The sample lists about 810,000 distinct CDR3 sequences, over 9% seen once, with around 1.5% in the top ten. The sample was also linked to a second study, of yellow fever vaccine responses in identical twins.

The chain recombines TRBV7-8 with TRBJ2-1, with D possibly being TRBD2 (6 bases). The sequence came from a woman between 18 and 29 years old in good health. Specimen: PBMCs. CDR3 amino acids: CASSLVGRSNEQFF. CDR3 DNA sequence: TGTGCCAGCAGCTTAGTCGGGAGAAGCAATGAGCAGTTCTTC.